This TCR beta chain was recovered during a study of blood T cell repertoires in COVID-19. Background on the study: In each case, the material was cDNA or gDNA derived from T cells, B-cell-depleted T cells, or PBMCs.

Only in-frame clones appear in the TCRdb table, and some are missing; sequencing was by immunoSEQ multiplex PCR. The sample yields approximately 160,000 clones, over 60% seen once. The clonotype originates from a woman at least 80 years old with acute or convalescent COVID-19. Sequencing was performed on peripheral blood.

CDR3 nucleotides: TGCGCCAGCAGCCCGGGGACTAGCGGGAATAATGAGCAGTTCTTC. Protein sequence: CASSPGTSGNNEQFF. J is TRBJ2-1 and V is TRBV5-1, with TRBD2 matching 13 bases. Germline V gene lookup returns CDR1 SGHRS and CDR2 YFSETQ. The CDR3 is made up of 15 amino acids. J lost 7 bases, V lost 4 bases, and 5 bases had no gene match.